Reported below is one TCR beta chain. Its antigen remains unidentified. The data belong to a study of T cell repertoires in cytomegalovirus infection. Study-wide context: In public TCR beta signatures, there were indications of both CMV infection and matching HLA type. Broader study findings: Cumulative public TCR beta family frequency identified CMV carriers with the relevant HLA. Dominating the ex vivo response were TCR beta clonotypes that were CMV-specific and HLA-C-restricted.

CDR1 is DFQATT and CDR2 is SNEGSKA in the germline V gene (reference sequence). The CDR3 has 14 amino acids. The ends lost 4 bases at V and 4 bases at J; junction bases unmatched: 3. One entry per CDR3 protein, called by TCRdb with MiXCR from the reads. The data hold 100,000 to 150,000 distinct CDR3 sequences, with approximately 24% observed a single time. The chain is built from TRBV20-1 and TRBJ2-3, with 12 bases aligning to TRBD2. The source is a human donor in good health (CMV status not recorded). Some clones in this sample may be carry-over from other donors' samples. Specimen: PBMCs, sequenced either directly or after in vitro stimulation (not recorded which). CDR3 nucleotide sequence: TGCAGTGCTACTAGCGGGAGGGCCCCAGATACGCAGTATTTT. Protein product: CSATSGRAPDTQYF.